This TCR beta chain originates from a study of blood T cell repertoires in COVID-19. Turning to the study itself: PBMCs, B-cell-depleted T cells, or T cells were the source of the cDNA or gDNA that made up the material.

Original analysis: Reference gene primers were amplified, and this amplification served to estimate nucleated cell counts. Generated by immunoSEQ multiplex PCR, the TCRdb table keeps only in-frame clones and is missing some. V and J calls and clone size are as listed in that table; D and trimming were resolved from the DNA. The table lists about 98,000 clones, around 80% of them singletons. Trimming at V came to 7 bases and at J to 3 bases, leaving 6 bases not matched to a gene. Per germline, CDR1 SQVTM and CDR2 ANQGSEA. The CDR3 is made up of 12 amino acids. The gene calls are TRBV29-1 and TRBJ2-7, with TRBD2 matching over 7 bases. This TCR was recovered from an elderly man with acute or convalescent COVID-19. Source material: peripheral blood. CDR3 residues: CSGAGEHYEQYF. DNA of the CDR3: TGCAGCGGGGCGGGGGAACACTACGAGCAGTACTTC.